The 22 T cell receptor beta chains below all came from one sample that was sequenced in a study of T cells in Graves' hyperthyroidism and ophthalmopathy. Using RNA transcripts as the source, TCR beta CDR3 regions were amplified. The HTBI primer set served for first-round RT-PCR of the TCR CDR3. One entry per CDR3 protein, called by TCRdb with MiXCR from the multiplex PCR reads. This sample carries around 500,000 distinct CDR3 sequences, more than 15% of them seen once, and the ten largest clones take approximately 30%. The sample taken for sequencing was blood. These receptor sequences come from a woman in her 30s with Graves' ophthalmopathy.

This clonotype was seen many times. The chain carries TRBV5-6 and TRBJ1-5, with a tentative D call TRBD1 (5 bases). Trimming shortened V by 2 bases and J by 0 bases, and 18 bases separated the two germline ends. CDR1 is SGHDT and CDR2 is YYEEEE in the germline V gene. There are 18 residues in the CDR3. The CDR3 loop reads CASSFRDRNIYSNQPQHF. The CDR3 DNA reads TGTGCCAGCAGCTTCCGGGACCGAAACATCTATAGCAATCAGCCCCAGCATTTT.

This clonotype turned up a few times. V gene TRBV5-6 combines with J gene TRBJ2-2; 11 bases agree with TRBD2. Per germline, CDR1 SGHDT and CDR2 YYEEEE. This CDR3 is 16 amino acids long. The junction had 9 bases not matched to a gene; V was cut back by 4 bases and J by 7 bases. The CDR3 nucleotides read TGTGCCAGCAGCCCTAGCACTAGCGGGAGTATCGGGGAGCTGTTTTTT. Amino acid sequence: CASSPSTSGSIGELFF.

V and J are TRBV5-5 and TRBJ1-3; D is undetermined. The CDR3 totals 15 residues. CDR1 SGHKS and CDR2 YYEKEE come from the germline V gene (reference sequence). The germline V and J ends were trimmed by 3 bases and 0 bases, with 10 bases remaining between them. This CDR3 reads CASSSEVLSGNTIYF. In nucleotides, the CDR3 is TGTGCCAGCAGCTCCGAGGTCCTCTCTGGAAACACCATATATTTT.

The gene calls are TRBV5-1 and TRBJ2-2; D possibly corresponds to TRBD2 (5 bases). The CDR3 is 17 residues long. CDR1 is SGHRS and CDR2 is YFSETQ in the germline V gene. V gave up 0 bases and J gave up 6 bases, with 18 bases separating them. In nucleotides, the CDR3 is TGCGCCAGCAGCTTGGCCCCGCTAGCTTCAAAGGCCGGGGAGCTGTTTTTT. Translating it yields CASSLAPLASKAGELFF.

A single count supports this clonotype. J is TRBJ2-2 and V is TRBV4-3; a possible D gene is TRBD1 (6 bases). The germline V gene has CDR1 LGHNA and CDR2 YSLEER. The CDR3 spans 16 residues. The germline V and J ends were trimmed by 1 base and 4 bases, with 13 bases remaining between them. The CDR3 region has the DNA TGCGCCAGCAGCCAAGGAAAATACAGGGCCACCGGGGAGCTGTTTTTT. Translated, it gives CASSQGKYRATGELFF.

The sample holds a few counts of this clonotype. The junction shows a germline mismatch at one end, possibly a read error. The genes are TRBV6-9 and TRBJ2-2, with a tentative D call TRBD2 (5 bases). Germline assignment: CDR1 MNHGY and CDR2 SVAAGI. The CDR3 loop spans 17 amino acids. CDR3 residues: CASSYFRPEGNTGELLF. CDR3 in DNA: TGTGCCAGCAGTTACTTTAGGCCAGAGGGTAACACCGGGGAGCTGCTTTTT.

This clonotype was counted at least ten times. V and J are TRBV9 and TRBJ2-7; 7 positions match TRBD1. V was pared by 1 base and J by 3 bases, with 4 bases of the junction left unmatched. Germline CDR1 SGDLS, CDR2 YYNGEE. The CDR3 is made up of 14 amino acids. The CDR3 region is CASSVRDRDYEQYF. CDR3 nucleotides: TGTGCCAGCAGCGTAAGAGACAGGGACTACGAGCAGTACTTC. Variable domain in full (rest from reference TRBV9 and TRBJ2-7): DSGVTQTPKHLITATGQRVTLRCSPRSGDLSVYWYQQSLDQGLQFLIQYYNGEERAKGNILERFSAQQFPDLHSELNLSSLELGDSALYFCASSVRDRDYEQYFGPGTRLTVT.

This clonotype occurred a few times. V gene TRBV20-1 combines with J gene TRBJ2-1; D is possibly TRBD1 or TRBD2 (6 bases each). This CDR3 spans 13 amino acids. Trimming stripped 5 bases from V and 6 bases from J, with 14 bases between. Germline CDR1 and CDR2: DFQATT and SNEGSKA (reference sequence). The CDR3 DNA reads as TGCAGTGCTGGACTATCAGGGGTCAATGAGCAGTTCTTC. Translating gives CSAGLSGVNEQFF.

This clonotype was counted a few times. The genes are TRBV12-3 or TRBV12-4 and TRBJ2-3; 9 bases map to TRBD2. Losses at the gene ends were 6 bases for V and 0 bases for J; bases not matched to a gene: 7. This CDR3 contains 16 residues. CDR3 sequence reads: CASRGPSGTSTDTQYF. The CDR3 DNA sequence: TGTGCCAGCAGGGGACCTAGCGGGACAAGCACAGATACGCAGTATTTT.

This clonotype was detected a few times. V usage is TRBV20-1 and J usage is TRBJ2-2; 7 nucleotides match TRBD2. The junction had 5 bases not matched to a gene; V was cut back by 3 bases and J by 7 bases. Germline lookup yields CDR1 DFQATT and CDR2 SNEGSKA (reference sequence). The CDR3 is 13 residues long. The CDR3 here is CSARFREGGELFF. In DNA form, the CDR3 reads TGCAGTGCTAGGTTTAGGGAGGGCGGGGAGCTGTTTTTT.

Only a few counts were recorded for this clonotype. This chain's CDR3 is CASSLERESDTQYF. DNA for the CDR3: TGCGCCAGCAGCTTGGAGCGCGAATCAGATACGCAGTATTTT. The chain carries TRBV5-1 and TRBJ2-3; no definite D call. Germline CDR1 is SGHRS and CDR2 is YFSETQ. V was shortened by 0 bases and J by 4 bases, with 9 bases between the two germline ends. The CDR3 spans 14 residues.

V usage is TRBV7-6 and J usage is TRBJ2-7; 9 nucleotides agree with TRBD2. Trimming cost V 0 bases and J 2 bases; bases outside gene matches: 8. The CDR3 has 17 residues. Germline loops: CDR1 SGHVS, CDR2 FNYEAQ. CDR3 sequence (DNA): TGTGCCAGCAGCTTAGCTTCGGCGGGAGGGTCCCCCTACGAGCAGTACTTC. This encodes CASSLASAGGSPYEQYF.

This clonotype appeared a few times. The V call is TRBV6-5, the J call TRBJ1-4; 7 bases are shared with TRBD1. Germline CDR1 MNHEY, CDR2 SVGAGI. The CDR3 length is 14 residues. V was clipped by 4 bases and J by 8 bases; unmatched bases: 7. In nucleotides, the CDR3 is TGTGCCAGCAGTTCGACAGGGTCTGACGAAAAACTGTTTTTT. This codes for CASSSTGSDEKLFF.

Ten or more counts support this clonotype. V gene TRBV20-1 combines with J gene TRBJ2-1; no firm D call. This CDR3 is built from 13 residues. Trimming shortened V by 3 bases and J by 7 bases, and 13 bases separated the two germline ends. Germline V gene sequence: CDR1 DFQATT, CDR2 SNEGSKA (reference sequence). The CDR3 is CSARADRKNEQFF. In DNA form, the CDR3 reads TGCAGTGCTAGGGCGGACCGGAAGAATGAGCAGTTCTTC.

In its sample, this clonotype was seen many times. This chain connects TRBV12-3 or TRBV12-4 to TRBJ1-1; no clear D gene. V shed 1 base and J shed 2 bases, with 8 bases lying between them. This CDR3 spans 14 amino acids. CDR3 coding DNA: TGTGCCAGCAGTTTAGACAGAGTAAACACTGAAGCTTTCTTT. Protein sequence: CASSLDRVNTEAFF.

This clonotype came up many times. The V call is TRBV7-2, the J call TRBJ2-7; TRBD2 matches 11 bases. Germline assignment: CDR1 SGHTA and CDR2 FQGNSA. This CDR3 has 15 amino acids. With 5 bases clipped from V and 3 bases from J, the junction kept 6 bases outside the gene matches. CDR3 sequence: CASSLSGRGGYEQYF. In DNA, the CDR3 is TGTGCCAGCAGCCTTAGCGGGAGGGGGGGCTACGAGCAGTACTTC.

This clonotype showed up many times. This chain joins TRBV5-5 and TRBJ2-7; D is unclear. CDR1 is SGHKS, CDR2 YYEKEE, per germline (reference sequence). Between the trimmed V and J ends, which lost 0 bases and 2 bases, there was a span of 15 bases. The CDR3 has 16 amino acids. Written as DNA, the CDR3 is TGTGCCAGCAGCTTGGATTGGGGTCTGAGCGCCTACGAGCAGTACTTC. Translated, it gives CASSLDWGLSAYEQYF.

This clonotype appeared a few times. The rearrangement links TRBV11-3 to TRBJ2-6; 11 nucleotides line up with TRBD1. V shed 4 bases, J shed 2 bases, and the junction held 7 bases outside the gene matches. The CDR3 sequence is 18 residues long. Germline-derived CDR1 and CDR2 are SGHNT and YENEEA. The CDR3 nucleotides are TGTGCCAGCAGCTCCGGGGACAGGGGGACTACTGGGGCCAACGTCCTGACTTTC. Translating gives CASSSGDRGTTGANVLTF.

This sequence joins TRBV3-1 and TRBJ2-1; 8 positions match TRBD1. Per germline, CDR1 LGHDT and CDR2 YNNKEL (reference sequence). The CDR3 is 13 amino acids. Trimming cost V 4 bases and J 8 bases; bases outside gene matches: 4. This CDR3 is CASSRATGDEQFF. The CDR3 DNA reads TGTGCCAGCAGCCGAGCGACAGGGGATGAGCAGTTCTTC.

This clonotype was picked up many times. This chain uses TRBV3-1 with TRBJ1-2; 7 nucleotides match TRBD1. This CDR3 spans 14 amino acids. V gave up 1 base and J gave up 8 bases; unmatched junction bases: 7. CDR1 and CDR2 (germline): LGHDT, YNNKEL (reference sequence). CDR3 sequence: CASSQAHRGEGYTF. The CDR3 bases are TGTGCCAGCAGCCAAGCACACAGGGGCGAAGGCTACACCTTC.

Concerning this clonotype: Just one base apart from a much larger clone, this may be a read error. This chain uses TRBV18 with TRBJ2-5; D gene unclear. The CDR3 is 15 amino acids. Germline loops: CDR1 KGHSH, CDR2 LQKENI. The CDR3: CASSPARQGSEAQYF. In DNA, the CDR3 is TGTGCCAGCTCCCCCGCCAGGCAAGGTTCAGAGGCCCAGTACTTC.

The chain carries TRBV2 and TRBJ2-1, with 12 nucleotides matching TRBD2. The ends lost 7 bases at V and 2 bases at J; junction bases unmatched: 6. Germline V gene lookup returns CDR1 SNHLY and CDR2 FYNNEI. The CDR3 spans 16 residues. CDR3 region: CASMTGTSGPYNEQFF. The DNA for the CDR3 is TGTGCCAGCATGACCGGGACTAGCGGGCCCTACAATGAGCAGTTCTTC.